This TCR beta chain comes out of a study of CD8 T cells in ankylosing spondylitis. As the method for making TCR beta libraries, quantitative 5'-RACE with molecular barcodes was used. TCRdb called the 5' RACE reads again in MiXCR, with one record for every CDR3 protein. The repertoire includes 300,000 to 350,000 distinct CDR3 sequences, roughly 14% of them detected once, and 1.1% sits in the top ten. The CDR3 has 16 amino acids. V was shortened by 3 bases and J by 3 bases, with 15 bases between the two germline ends. Germline loops: CDR1 MGHRA, CDR2 YSYEKL. In this sample, this clonotype turned up many times. Its antigen is currently unknown. Study results and caveats: Peripheral blood samples showed relatively rare disease-linked clones, and these clones were CD8+. In ankylosing spondylitis blood, a motif of about 8 highly homologous TCR beta variants appeared characteristic. Earlier reports found some motif variants in synovial fluid and blood in reactive arthritis.

The chain combines TRBV4-1 with TRBJ1-3; TRBD1 is a possible D gene (6 bases). Sequenced material: blood, either unsorted or a sorted T cell fraction (not recorded which). This receptor was taken from a male donor with ankylosing spondylitis or in good health (not recorded which). The CDR3 is CASSHVQGIVGNTIYF. In DNA form, the CDR3 reads TGCGCCAGCAGCCACGTGCAGGGGATCGTTGGAAACACCATATATTTT.